This T cell receptor beta chain was retrieved from a study of T cell responses to AZD1222 COVID-19 vaccine. Study as a whole: Timing groups of about 4 and about 12 weeks for second doses were pooled.

Germline assignment: CDR1 MGHRA and CDR2 YSYEKL. The CDR3 loop spans 14 amino acids. The germline V and J ends were trimmed by 1 base and 0 bases, with 3 bases remaining between them. This clone was counted only a few times. Its target is unknown. Here immunoSEQ multiplex PCR was the method, and the copy in TCRdb shows in-frame clones only, minus some. The repertoire holds roughly 80,000 clones, with roughly nine tenths as singletons. Study-level results: At 160-218 and 743-854, vaccine-associated CD4 TCRs were dominant, and they spanned spike.

This chain uses TRBV4-1 with TRBJ2-2, with D uncertain. The receptor was derived from an adult in good health. Sequencing used peripheral blood, obtained on day 0 of AZD1222 vaccination. The DNA for the CDR3 is TGCGCCAGCAGCCAAGGTCCGAACACCGGGGAGCTGTTTTTT. Protein sequence: CASSQGPNTGELFF.